The clone carrying this TCR beta chain is a singleton in its sample. Original methodology: From reference gene primer amplification, estimates of nucleated cell counts were derived. The data were produced by immunoSEQ multiplex PCR, yet TCRdb's version contains in-frame clones alone and is incomplete. V, J and clone size are taken as reported in that table, and D and trimming were inferred from the DNA itself. The repertoire holds approximately 130,000 clones, with about 90% as singletons. This entry comes from a study of blood T cell repertoires in COVID-19. Study in general: Some COVID-19 samples were acute and others convalescent; all came from the United States, Italy and Spain.

The germline CDR1 and CDR2 sequences are MNHEY and SMNVEV (reference sequence). The CDR3 has 14 residues. The V gene end was trimmed by 4 bases and the J gene end by 4 bases; junction bases not matched to a gene: 5. This clonotype was sampled from a woman between 45 and 65 years old who had recovered from COVID-19. The chain carries TRBV27 and TRBJ2-3; 7 positions match TRBD2. The sample was peripheral blood. The CDR3 DNA reads as TGTGCCAGCAGTTCAGGACTAGTACCAGATACGCAGTATTTT. Encoded protein: CASSSGLVPDTQYF.